The clone carrying this TCR beta chain was seen at least ten times. Antigen unknown. CDR1 SGHRS and CDR2 YFSETQ come from the germline V gene. There are 15 residues in the CDR3. V lost 4 bases, J lost 4 bases, and 17 bases lay in between. Each cDNA molecule carried a unique molecular identifier. One entry per CDR3 protein results from TCRdb running MiXCR on the 5' RACE reads. The sample has some 38,000 distinct CDR3 sequences, approximately 4.6% seen once. This sample stems from a study of early T cells in non-severe SARS-CoV-2 infection. At the level of the study: Unsorted whole blood bulk RNA was sequenced, with unpaired chains. Broader study findings: The study's VDJdb matching favored anti-spike CD8 responses and missed private and CD4 specificities.

The receptor was isolated from an adult who was a healthcare worker with PCR-confirmed SARS-CoV-2 infection or an uninfected control (not recorded which). Sequencing input: whole blood. The chain recombines TRBV5-1 with TRBJ1-1; tentatively, D is TRBD1 (6 bases). Here the CDR3 reads CASSPDGARGTEAFF. Written as DNA, the CDR3 is TGCGCCAGCAGCCCTGACGGGGCCAGGGGCACTGAAGCTTTCTTT.